The 30 T cell receptor beta chains listed next were all sequenced from one sample in a study of shared clonotypes between healthy human individuals. Here immunoSEQ multiplex PCR was the method, and the copy in TCRdb shows in-frame clones only, minus some. The data contain some 2,400,000 clones, under 97% of them singletons. Material: naive CD4+ T cells sorted from blood. Specified subset: CD45RA+ positively selected. Receptor source: a man between 18 and 35 years old in good health.

The chain uses TRBV12-5 and TRBJ2-2, with D perhaps matching TRBD1 (6 bases). This CDR3 has 15 amino acids. Germline loops: CDR1 LGHNT, CDR2 FRNRAP. Trimming took 1 base from V and 4 from J, leaving 10 bases between them. The CDR3, as DNA: TGTGCTAGTGGTTTGGAGAACAGGGCCACCGGGGAGCTGTTTTTT. It translates to CASGLENRATGELFF.

CDR3 in DNA: TGCGCCAGCAGCGCCTCAGGGGGTATGGCTAATGAAAAACTGTTTTTT. Translating gives CASSASGGMANEKLFF. The V gene is TRBV5-1, the J gene TRBJ1-4; 7 bases fit TRBD1. The germline V gene encodes CDR1 SGHRS and CDR2 YFSETQ. The V segment lost 4 bases and the J segment 3 bases; nucleotides outside the gene matches: 9. There are 16 residues in the CDR3.

The chain employs TRBV27 and TRBJ2-2; TRBD2 aligns across 8 bases. After removal of 1 base from V and 3 bases from J, the junction contained 1 base not matched to a gene. Germline V lookup: CDR1 MNHEY, CDR2 SMNVEV (reference sequence). This CDR3 comprises 15 residues. This CDR3 is CASSLLLADTGELFF. DNA of the CDR3: TGTGCCAGCAGTTTATTACTAGCGGACACCGGGGAGCTGTTTTTT.

This clone was counted a single time. Other DNA sequences within the sample encode an identical CDR3. J is TRBJ1-1 and V is TRBV5-1, with D maybe TRBD1 (6 bases). The length of the CDR3 is 13 residues. Trimming cost V 3 bases and J 2 bases, with 8 bases left between them. Per the germline V gene, CDR1 is SGHRS and CDR2 is YFSETQ. Written as DNA, the CDR3 is TGCGCCAGCAGCTGGACAGAAAACACTGAAGCTTTCTTT. The encoded protein is CASSWTENTEAFF.

This chain connects TRBV28 to TRBJ1-5; D not certain. The germline CDR1 and CDR2 sequences are MDHEN and SYDVKM. Trimming took off 9 bases at V and 5 bases at J, with 8 bases between the two ends. The CDR3 contains 11 residues. DNA for the CDR3: TGTGCCAGTGCTTCCGATCAGCCCCAGCATTTT. Amino acid sequence: CASASDQPQHF.

The chain couples TRBV6-1 to TRBJ1-2; D unclear. The ends were cut back, 3 bases at V and 5 bases at J, with 7 bases in the middle. Germline V gene data show CDR1 as MNHNS and CDR2 as SASEGT. This CDR3 has 12 residues. The CDR3 DNA is TGTGCCAGCAGTGACCTTCCTTATGGCTACACCTTC. Protein: CASSDLPYGYTF.

The V and J genes are TRBV5-6 and TRBJ2-1; 8 bases agree with TRBD2. CDR3 size: 16 residues. Losses at the gene ends were 3 bases for V and 2 bases for J; bases not matched to a gene: 7. Germline V gene data show CDR1 as SGHDT and CDR2 as YYEEEE. CDR3 sequence: CASSSSRLATYNEQFF. The CDR3 nucleotides read TGTGCCAGCAGCTCCTCCCGACTAGCGACCTACAATGAGCAGTTCTTC.

This rearrangement joins TRBV7-3 to TRBJ2-5, with a possible D match to TRBD1 (6 bases). Germline lookup yields CDR1 SGHTA and CDR2 FQGTGA. V was pared by 5 bases and J by 5 bases, with 12 bases between. CDR3 length: 13 amino acids. The CDR3 nucleotides read TGTGCCAGCAGCCCCGGACAGAGGGAGACCCAGTACTTC. Translated, it gives CASSPGQRETQYF.

The rearrangement joins TRBV11-2 to TRBJ1-6; D possibly corresponds to TRBD1 (5 bases). Germline assignment: CDR1 SGHAT and CDR2 FQNNGV. V was shortened by 7 bases and J by 7 bases, with 20 bases between the two germline ends. The CDR3 has 16 amino acids. CDR3 sequence reads: CASTFGGRTFNSPLHF. The CDR3 nucleotides read TGTGCCAGCACCTTTGGGGGACGGACCTTCAATTCACCCCTCCACTTT.

V is TRBV30 and J is TRBJ1-4; 8 bases line up with TRBD1. J was trimmed by 3 bases and V by 1 base; bases with no gene match: 7. Germline assignment: CDR1 GTSNPN and CDR2 SVGIG (reference sequence). There are 16 residues in the CDR3. The CDR3 DNA sequence: TGTGCCTGGAGTGCCTCGGACAGGGTGGCTAATGAAAAACTGTTTTTT. Its translation is CAWSASDRVANEKLFF.

The chain links TRBV2 to TRBJ1-4; D might be TRBD1 (6 bases). This CDR3 has 13 residues. CDR1 SNHLY and CDR2 FYNNEI come from the germline V gene. Deletions cut 8 bases from V and 2 bases from J, with 9 bases between. CDR3 coding DNA: TGTGCCAGCTGTACAGGGACTAATGAAAAACTGTTTTTT. Protein sequence: CASCTGTNEKLFF. Using reference TRBV2 and TRBJ1-4 for the parts outside the CDR3, the full variable domain is EPEVTQTPSHQVTQMGQEVILRCVPISNHLYFYWYRQILGQKVEFLVSFYNNEISEKSEIFDDQFSVERPDGSNFTLKIRSTKLEDSAMYFCASCTGTNEKLFFGSGTQLSVL.

This sequence joins TRBV10-1 and TRBJ1-3; tentative D call: TRBD1 (6 bases). The CDR3 has 16 amino acids. Germline V gene lookup returns CDR1 WNHNN and CDR2 SYGVQD (reference sequence). Trimming took 4 bases from V and 1 from J, leaving 14 bases between them. The CDR3 sequence: CASSVGGQLSGNTIYF. CDR3 DNA: TGCGCCAGCAGTGTGGGGGGGCAACTTTCTGGAAACACCATATATTTT.

The rearrangement joins TRBV6-6 to TRBJ2-7; 9 bases are shared with TRBD1. Trimming removed 7 bases from V and 3 bases from J; junction bases left unmatched: 10. Germline V gene sequence: CDR1 MNHNY, CDR2 SVGAGI (reference sequence). This CDR3 is built from 15 residues. The CDR3 DNA is TGTGCCAGCAACCCCGTCGGACAGGGGAACTACGAGCAGTACTTC. Translated: CASNPVGQGNYEQYF.

Notes on this clone: Other DNA sequences in the sample encode the same CDR3. The chain links TRBV2 to TRBJ2-1; TRBD2 agrees at 8 bases. V shed 4 bases, J shed 1 base, and the junction held 3 bases outside the gene matches. The CDR3 has 15 residues. The germline CDR1 and CDR2 sequences are SNHLY and FYNNEI. CDR3 DNA sequence: TGTGCCAGCAGTGCGGAGCGGGGGTCCTACAATGAGCAGTTCTTC. Its protein product is CASSAERGSYNEQFF.

The J gene is TRBJ2-3, the V gene TRBV5-1, with D unclear. V was clipped by 0 bases and J by 6 bases, with 17 bases between them. This CDR3 is 16 amino acids long. Germline lookup yields CDR1 SGHRS and CDR2 YFSETQ. CDR3 loop: CASSLAPSSGRDTQYF. The CDR3 DNA reads as TGCGCCAGCAGCTTGGCGCCCTCGTCAGGAAGGGATACGCAGTATTTT. Based on the CDR3 plus reference TRBV5-1 and TRBJ2-3, the full variable domain is KAGVTQTPRYLIKTRGQQVTLSCSPISGHRSVSWYQQTPGQGLQFLFEYFSETQRNKGNFPGRFSGRQFSNSRSEMNVSTLELGDSALYLCASSLAPSSGRDTQYFGPGTRLTVL.

The J gene is TRBJ2-7, the V gene TRBV4-1; D gene ambiguous. V was clipped by 0 bases and J by 3 bases, with 15 bases between them. The germline V gene encodes CDR1 MGHRA and CDR2 YSYEKL. The CDR3 extends over 16 amino acids. This chain's CDR3 is CASSQDLAARSYEQYF. The CDR3 region has the DNA TGCGCCAGCAGCCAAGATTTGGCAGCCCGAAGCTACGAGCAGTACTTC.

The V gene is TRBV29-1, the J gene TRBJ2-6; possibly TRBD1 or TRBD2 for D (5 bases each). Germline V gene data show CDR1 as SQVTM and CDR2 as ANQGSEA. V was shortened by 0 bases and J by 4 bases, with 10 bases between the two germline ends. The CDR3 sequence is 15 residues long. The chain's CDR3 is CSVEDLAGGANVLTF. CDR3 coding DNA: TGCAGCGTTGAAGACCTAGCAGGGGGGGCCAACGTCCTGACTTTC. Combining the CDR3 with reference TRBV29-1 and TRBJ2-6 gives the whole variable domain SAVISQKPSRDICQRGTSLTIQCQVDSQVTMMFWYRQQPGQSLTLIATANQGSEATYESGFVIDKFPISRPNLTFSTLTVSNMSPEDSSIYLCSVEDLAGGANVLTFGAGSRLTVL.

The V and J genes are TRBV7-9 and TRBJ1-2; weak D call: TRBD1 (6 bases). The CDR3 sequence is 13 residues long. Trimming took off 1 base at V and 6 bases at J, with 9 bases between the two ends. Germline values: CDR1 SEHNR, CDR2 FQNEAQ (reference sequence). Here the CDR3 DNA reads TGTGCCAGCAGCTTAGGGGGGGCGCATGGCTACACCTTC. This sequence encodes CASSLGGAHGYTF.

The gene calls are TRBV11-2 and TRBJ1-1, with D perhaps matching TRBD1 (6 bases). This CDR3 comprises 15 residues. The germline V and J ends were trimmed by 4 bases and 1 base, with 13 bases remaining between them. Germline-derived CDR1 and CDR2 are SGHAT and FQNNGV. Written as DNA, the CDR3 is TGTGCCAGCAGCTGGAAGAGGACAGCGAACACTGAAGCTTTCTTT. Its protein product is CASSWKRTANTEAFF.

The chain links TRBV6-1 to TRBJ2-5, with 12 bases that match TRBD2. Unmatched junction bases numbered 7, after V lost 3 bases and J lost 5 bases. From germline, CDR1 is MNHNS and CDR2 SASEGT. The CDR3 extends over 16 amino acids. The CDR3 sequence: CASSDPSGRAGETQYF. The CDR3, as DNA: TGTGCCAGCAGTGACCCTAGCGGGAGGGCGGGGGAGACCCAGTACTTC.

The chain recombines TRBV27 with TRBJ1-2, with D tentatively TRBD1 (5 bases). This CDR3 has 14 amino acids. Germline CDR1 and CDR2: MNHEY and SMNVEV (reference sequence). With 3 bases removed from V and 1 base from J, the gap between germline ends came to 9 bases. The CDR3 sequence is CASSFSGRNYGYTF. The CDR3 bases are TGTGCCAGCAGTTTCTCGGGACGTAACTATGGCTACACCTTC.

The chain has TRBV7-8 and TRBJ2-1, with 8 bases lining up with TRBD1. The CDR3 length is 18 residues. The V gene's germline CDR1 is SGHVS and CDR2 FQNEAQ. V lost 2 bases to trimming and J lost 4 bases; unmatched junction nucleotides: 13. CDR3 bases: TGTGCCAGCAGCTTAACCCTCCATGACAGGGGTCGGTACAATGAGCAGTTCTTC. The encoded protein is CASSLTLHDRGRYNEQFF.

This chain uses TRBV5-1 with TRBJ1-6; 7 nucleotides line up with TRBD1. The V segment lost 0 bases and the J segment 1 base; nucleotides outside the gene matches: 7. This CDR3 is 18 amino acids long. Germline assignment: CDR1 SGHRS and CDR2 YFSETQ. CDR3 residues: CASSLGRGGQSYNSPLHF. DNA for the CDR3: TGCGCCAGCAGCTTGGGCCGAGGGGGACAGTCCTATAATTCACCCCTCCACTTT.

The chain joins TRBV19 to TRBJ1-2; D is perhaps TRBD1 (5 bases). Germline V gene sequence: CDR1 LNHDA, CDR2 SQIVND (reference sequence). There are 14 residues in the CDR3. Between the trimmed V and J ends, which lost 7 bases and 3 bases, there was a span of 15 bases. CDR3 coding DNA: TGTGCCAGTACGCGGCCAGGGCTTTACTATGGCTACACCTTC. This translates into CASTRPGLYYGYTF.

This sequence joins TRBV19 and TRBJ1-4, with 8 positions matching TRBD1. This CDR3 contains 16 residues. Trimming at V came to 4 bases and at J to 6 bases, leaving 10 bases not matched to a gene. Germline V lookup: CDR1 LNHDA, CDR2 SQIVND (reference sequence). This CDR3 reads CASSTIRQGQDEKLFF. The CDR3 region has the DNA TGTGCCAGTAGTACGATCCGACAGGGACAGGATGAAAAACTGTTTTTT.

The rearrangement links TRBV14 to TRBJ1-4; a weak D match, TRBD1 (6 bases). Deletions cut 1 base from V and 5 bases from J, with 11 bases between. CDR3 length equals 15 residues. Germline V gives CDR1 SGHDN, CDR2 FVKESK. As DNA, the CDR3 is TGTGCCAGCAGCCAAGGAGGGGGGGCGAATGAAAAACTGTTTTTT. As protein: CASSQGGGANEKLFF.

The chain carries TRBV5-4 and TRBJ2-5, with D perhaps matching TRBD1 or TRBD2 (6 bases each). The germline gives CDR1 SGHNT, CDR2 YYREEE (reference sequence). The CDR3 contains 14 residues. The V end lost 2 bases, the J end lost 5 bases, and 13 bases lay between the germline ends. The CDR3 sequence: CASSLMGGRETQYF. The CDR3 nucleotides read TGTGCCAGCAGCTTAATGGGGGGCCGGGAGACCCAGTACTTC.

Notes on this clone: Other nucleotide sequences from this sample produce the same CDR3. V gene TRBV18 combines with J gene TRBJ1-1; 11 nucleotides match TRBD1. V shed 0 bases and J 2 bases; nucleotides not matched to a gene: 5. The germline V gene has CDR1 KGHSH and CDR2 LQKENI. This CDR3 has 17 amino acids. The CDR3 spells CASSPPVGTGGNTEAFF. The CDR3 region has the DNA TGTGCCAGCTCACCACCGGTCGGGACAGGGGGTAACACTGAAGCTTTCTTT.

The chain employs TRBV25-1 and TRBJ2-3; D may be TRBD1 (6 bases). Germline values: CDR1 MGHDK, CDR2 SYGVNS. V lost 6 bases and J lost 3, with 7 bases in between. CDR3 length: 12 amino acids. The CDR3 bases are TGTGCCAGCAGCGGACAGACAGATACGCAGTATTTT. Protein product: CASSGQTDTQYF.

The gene calls are TRBV5-1 and TRBJ1-6, with a weak D call TRBD1 (5 bases). The CDR3 has 15 amino acids. Germline V gives CDR1 SGHRS, CDR2 YFSETQ. The V end was cut by 8 bases, the J end by 10 bases, with 22 bases between. CDR3 nucleotides: TGCGCCAGTAGAGACAGAGGCCCTATCGGCTCACCCCTCCACTTT. This sequence encodes CASRDRGPIGSPLHF.